This is a list of T cell receptor beta chains from one sample in a study of sequential checkpoint blockade in melanoma. Generated by immunoSEQ multiplex PCR, the TCRdb table keeps only in-frame clones and is missing some. This table has 13,000 or so clones, about 78% appearing once. The sample consisted of CD8+ T cells sorted from blood (inferred from file names), taken from a patient given nivolumab and ipilimumab in sequence. The receptors were sampled from a human donor with melanoma. CDR3s include the opening cysteine and the closing phenylalanine or tryptophan.

15 | TRBJ1-2 | TRBV6-6 | CASSYSAREDYGYTF
17 | TRBJ2-7 | TRBV9 | CASSVGGDPRGKHEQYF
14 | TRBJ2-1 | TRBV29-1 | CSVSGQGAYNEQFF
15 | TRBJ2-1 | TRBV4-1 | CASSHISTGNNEQFF
16 | TRBJ2-5 | TRBV10-3 | CAISDPLAGVEETQYF
14 | TRBJ2-7 | TRBV7-2 | CASSPDRLSYEQYF
13 | TRBJ2-7 | TRBV27 | CASSPGLAYEQYF
13 | TRBJ1-2 | TRBV27 | CASSLGRGIGYTF
13 | TRBJ2-7 | TRBV7-9 | CASSAGGNGEQYF
14 | TRBJ1-5 | TRBV6-6 | CASSVGGINQPQHF
15 | TRBJ1-2 | TRBV11-2 | CASSSTGTANYGYTF
15 | TRBJ1-1 | TRBV10-1 | CASSESRLEESEAFF
16 | TRBJ2-7 | TRBV6-1 | CASSEWGREGRYEQYF
15 | TRBJ2-7 | TRBV6-6 | CASKQGVPSSYEQYF
18 | TRBJ1-2 | TRBV7-9 | CASSLDGWRVTVDYGYTF
13 | TRBJ2-7 | TRBV2 | CASLSEGWDEQYF
11 | TRBJ2-2 | TRBV10-3 | CAISDNGELFF
16 | TRBJ2-1 | TRBV5-6 | CASSGPTSGGGNEQFF
14 | TRBJ2-1 | TRBV7-9 | CASSLKQRGGHVFF
14 | TRBJ2-5 | TRBV2 | CASSPGLSQETQYF
16 | TRBJ2-2 | TRBV5-6 | CASSTLTPADTGELFF
15 | TRBJ2-7 | TRBV6-1 | CASSEVVTSAGEQYF
13 | TRBJ2-7 | TRBV7-3 | CASSLYRGLEQYF
14 | TRBJ1-2 | TRBV29-1 | CSVGGPGTDYGYTF
14 | TRBJ1-4 | TRBV18 | CASSPGLSTEKLFF
13 | TRBJ2-6 | TRBV6-5 | CASSPTGANVLTF
13 | TRBJ2-7 | TRBV27 | CASGPGRSYEQYF
14 | TRBJ1-2 | TRBV5-4 | CASSLAVSDYGYTF
13 | TRBJ2-5 | TRBV12-5 | CASAVDRSETQYF
15 | TRBJ2-1 | TRBV7-9 | CASSLFAGTYNEQFF
15 | TRBJ1-5 | TRBV11-2 | CASSLEGQGNQPQHF
14 | TRBJ1-1 | TRBV4-3 | CASRDRSMNTEAFF
15 | TRBJ1-5 | TRBV19 | CASREDRGLNQPQHF
17 | TRBJ2-6 | TRBV4-3 | CASSPRGQGAGANVLTF
13 | TRBJ2-1 | TRBV15 | CATSSDRGNEQFF
15 | TRBJ2-7 | TRBV7-6 | CASSLGHRLANEQYF
15 | TRBJ2-1 | TRBV27 | CASSRGLAVFNEQFF
15 | TRBJ1-5 | TRBV27 | CASSVKGRINQPQHF
14 | TRBJ2-2 | TRBV11-3 | CASSTQGGDGELFF
15 | TRBJ1-2 | TRBV6-5 | CASSYSHEGYYGYTF
14 | . | TRBV9 | CASSPPGGAYEQYF
15 | TRBJ2-5 | TRBV7-8 | CASSGGQGDQETQYF
18 | TRBJ2-1 | TRBV12-5 | CASGLVPASGRSDNEQFF
19 | TRBJ1-4 | TRBV5-4 | CASSLNQNSPGTGGEKLFF
12 | TRBJ2-7 | TRBV7-9 | CASSFRGQLEYF
13 | TRBJ2-1 | TRBV30 | CAFQSGGSNEQFF
15 | TRBJ1-1 | TRBV19 | CASSLSRGARTEAFF
15 | TRBJ2-1 | TRBV7-8 | CASSPWTSGSDEQFF
15 | TRBJ2-7 | TRBV12-5 | CASGSSGQGMYEQYF
16 | TRBJ2-7 | TRBV4-1 | CASSQDLTGSYYEQYF
12 | TRBJ1-4 | TRBV19 | CASSNFSRGLFF
12 | TRBJ1-4 | TRBV6-1 | CASILSGEKLFF
16 | TRBJ2-2 | TRBV11-2 | CASGVGATARVGELFF
13 | TRBJ2-5 | TRBV30 | CAWSEGSGETQYF
13 | TRBJ1-1 | TRBV9 | CASSVAGAGEAFF
14 | TRBJ2-7 | TRBV4-2 | CASSQSGTSYEQYF
12 | TRBJ1-6 | TRBV7-3 | CASSQGNSPLHF
16 | TRBJ2-5 | TRBV5-7 | CASSFGTRDSPETQYF
13 | TRBJ1-2 | TRBV29-1 | CSVEEGVIYGYTF
19 | TRBJ2-7 | TRBV2 | CASRGKTSGGSIVTYEQYF